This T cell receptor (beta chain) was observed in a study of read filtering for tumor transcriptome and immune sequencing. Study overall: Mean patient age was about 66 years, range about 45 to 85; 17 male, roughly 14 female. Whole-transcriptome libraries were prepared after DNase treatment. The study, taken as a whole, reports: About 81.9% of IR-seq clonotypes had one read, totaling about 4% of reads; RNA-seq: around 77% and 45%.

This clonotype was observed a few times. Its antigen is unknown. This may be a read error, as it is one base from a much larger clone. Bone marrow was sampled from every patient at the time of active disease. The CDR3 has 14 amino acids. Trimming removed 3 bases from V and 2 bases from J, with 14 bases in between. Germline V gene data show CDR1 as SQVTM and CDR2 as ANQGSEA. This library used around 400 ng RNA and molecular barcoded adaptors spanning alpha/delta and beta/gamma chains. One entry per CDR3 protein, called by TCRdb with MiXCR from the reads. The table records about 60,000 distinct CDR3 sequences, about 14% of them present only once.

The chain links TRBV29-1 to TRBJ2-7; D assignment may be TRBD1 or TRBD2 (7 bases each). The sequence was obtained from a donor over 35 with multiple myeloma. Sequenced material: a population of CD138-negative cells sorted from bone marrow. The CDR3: CSVDVRGGAYEQYF. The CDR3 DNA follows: TGCAGCGTTGATGTCAGGGGGGGGGCCTACGAGCAGTACTTC.